This TCR beta chain was obtained from a study of T-cell reconstitution after alpha-beta-depleted transplantation in children. Findings and limits, study-wide: Alpha-beta T cells about two months after transplant reportedly derived from several hundred expanded graft clones. Counts and diversity of T cells one year after transplant came mostly from newly produced T cells.

This clonotype was observed a handful of times. Its target is unknown. Unique molecular identifiers were incorporated during preparation of the TCRbeta library. TCRdb re-called the PCR reads with MiXCR, one entry per CDR3 protein. This sample carries approximately 130,000 distinct CDR3 sequences, 8% to 10% of them seen once, and the ten largest clones take around 24%. Germline CDR1 DFQATT, CDR2 SNEGSKA (reference sequence). This CDR3 has 15 residues. With 2 bases clipped from V and 1 base from J, the junction kept 5 bases outside the gene matches. The chain is built from TRBV20-1 and TRBJ2-3; 8 bases match TRBD2. The TCR comes from a girl less than two years old who had a stem cell transplant for combined immunodeficiency, so the T cells may come from the graft donor. The source material was PBMCs, mostly from graft donor cells, sampled 180 days after TCRalphabeta/CD19-depleted stem cell transplant. The CDR3 DNA sequence: TGCAGTGCTAGAAGTCTAGCGGGCCGCACAGATACGCAGTATTTT. Translated, it gives CSARSLAGRTDTQYF.